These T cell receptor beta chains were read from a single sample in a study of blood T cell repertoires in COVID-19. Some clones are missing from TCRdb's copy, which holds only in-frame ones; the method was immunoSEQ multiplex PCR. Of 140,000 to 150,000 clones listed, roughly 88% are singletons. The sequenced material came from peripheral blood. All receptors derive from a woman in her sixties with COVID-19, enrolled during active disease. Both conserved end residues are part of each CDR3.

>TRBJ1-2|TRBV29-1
CSAASPKLGYTF
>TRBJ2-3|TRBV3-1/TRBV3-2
CASSLNTGTLTQYF
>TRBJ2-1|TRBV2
CASSNGTSGTNEQFF
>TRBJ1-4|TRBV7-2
CASSVGQGRDEKLFF
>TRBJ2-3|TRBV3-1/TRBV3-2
CASSLGWASGTDTQYF
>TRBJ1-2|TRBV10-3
CAIGQGNYGYTF
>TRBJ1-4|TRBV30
CAWSVGGNEKLFF
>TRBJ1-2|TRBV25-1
CASSYSTGNYGYTF
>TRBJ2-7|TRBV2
CASGVTYEQYF
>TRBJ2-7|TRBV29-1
CSVEGGERKSSYEQYF
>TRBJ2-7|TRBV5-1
CASSLGVYGNTDPYEQYF
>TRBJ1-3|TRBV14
CASRSTGKGNTIYF
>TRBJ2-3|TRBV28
CASSSRPTDTQYF
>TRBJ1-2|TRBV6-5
CASSLQGNVAYGYTF
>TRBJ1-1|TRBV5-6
CASSRTGSEAFF
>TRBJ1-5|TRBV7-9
CASSLEQSNQPQHF
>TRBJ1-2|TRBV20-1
CSASDRDSFRGDGYTF
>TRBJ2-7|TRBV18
CASSRATGEMDEQYF
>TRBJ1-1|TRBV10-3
CAIKGTGTVAEAFF
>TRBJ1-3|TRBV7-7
CASSLSQGGNTIYF
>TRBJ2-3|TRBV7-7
CASSFLGGQGAKRDTQYF
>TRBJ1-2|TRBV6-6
CASSGHGQQLYGYTF
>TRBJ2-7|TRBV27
CASRLLGGGGAMYEQYF
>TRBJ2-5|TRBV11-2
CASSLMTSQETQYF
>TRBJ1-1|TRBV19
CASIQGKAFF
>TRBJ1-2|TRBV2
CASRGQGDNPNYGYTF
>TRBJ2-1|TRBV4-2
CASSQGRGVSYNEQFF
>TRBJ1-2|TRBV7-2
CASSSRGGYTF
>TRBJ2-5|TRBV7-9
CASRLTGDRETQYF
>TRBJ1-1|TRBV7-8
CASSPPGNTEAFF
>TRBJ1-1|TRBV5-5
CASSLGWANTEAFF
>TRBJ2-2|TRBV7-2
CASSLNTGNTGELFF
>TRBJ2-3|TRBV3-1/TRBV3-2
CASSPRLAGGKYF
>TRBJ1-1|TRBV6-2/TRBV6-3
CASSPSGERNTEAFF
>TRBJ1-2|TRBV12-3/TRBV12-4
CASREQGDHGYTF
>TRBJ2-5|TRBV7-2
CASSPGLAGGHQYF
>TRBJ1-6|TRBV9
CASSVEGTPRTLHF
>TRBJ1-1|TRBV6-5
CASSYAGPTEAFF
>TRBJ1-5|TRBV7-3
CASIPPDRGNSNQPQHF
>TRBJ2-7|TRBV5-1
CASSPDKYEQYF
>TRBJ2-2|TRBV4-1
CASSLRGQANGGELFF
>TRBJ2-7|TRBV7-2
CASSLGTGAWEQYF
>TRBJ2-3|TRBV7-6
CASSLVELAGGTDTQYF
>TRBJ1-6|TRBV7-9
CASSPMGQPNSPLHF
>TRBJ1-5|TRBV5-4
CASSLGPGQGHQPQHF
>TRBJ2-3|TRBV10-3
CAITNGDTQYF
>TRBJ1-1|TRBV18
CASSPPNRNTEAFF
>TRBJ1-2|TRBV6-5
CASSYIQEGYTF
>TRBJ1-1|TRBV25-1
CASSESGSAEAFF
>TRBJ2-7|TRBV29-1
CSVVGGVGEQYF
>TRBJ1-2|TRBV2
CASSGVRDSLNYGYTF
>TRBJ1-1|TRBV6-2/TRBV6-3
CASSRQGDTEAFF
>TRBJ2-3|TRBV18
CASSPSSTDTQYF
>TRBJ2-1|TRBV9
CASSVEGGTAYNEQFF
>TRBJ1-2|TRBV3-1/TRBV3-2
CASSQRRLYGYTF